Listed below are T cell receptor beta chains from one sample, sequenced in a study of T-cell reconstitution after alpha-beta-depleted transplantation in children. TCRdb passed the PCR reads through MiXCR, listing each CDR3 protein once. The sample has 600,000 to 800,000 distinct CDR3 sequences, under 15% seen once. The sequences come from PBMCs, collected before TCRalphabeta/CD19-depleted stem cell transplant. These receptors were taken from a girl aged 2-9 years with congenital amegakaryocytic thrombocytopenia, due to receive a stem cell transplant. The CDR3 runs from the conserved cysteine through the conserved F or W. D genes are given only for firm matches. Size values are once, few and many counts, or a class for expanded clones, and some rows have none.

TRBJ2-5	TRBV29-1	many	TRBD1	TGCAGCGTTGCCCTAGGGGGCGAGAAGACCCAGTACTTC	CSVALGGEKTQYF
TRBJ1-6	TRBV3-1	-	-	TGTGCCAGCAGAGGGCCCGGTTCACCCCTCCACTTT	CASRGPGSPLHF
TRBJ2-7	TRBV6-1	many	-	TGTGCCAGCACCCCTCGAGCGGGCTCCTACGAGCAGTACTTC	CASTPRAGSYEQYF
TRBJ2-1	TRBV5-1	many	-	TGCGCCAGCAGTCCCGGAGCTGTTACAAGTGAGCAGTTCTTC	CASSPGAVTSEQFF
TRBJ2-5	TRBV20-1	many	TRBD1	TGCAGTGCCCGCGGGACAGGACCTTTAGAGACCCAGTACTTC	CSARGTGPLETQYF
TRBJ2-5	TRBV7-2	many	-	TGTGCCAGCAGCTTTACCCAAACGGGGACCCAGTACTTC	CASSFTQTGTQYF
TRBJ2-1	TRBV11-2	many	-	TGTGCCAGCAGACGACCGGGACTGAACAATGAGCAGTTCTTC	CASRRPGLNNEQFF
TRBJ2-5	TRBV20-1	many	TRBD1	TGCAGTGCTTTATCGAACAGGGGTTCTGAGACCCAGTACTTC	CSALSNRGSETQYF
TRBJ2-1	TRBV7-8	few	TRBD2	TGTGCCAGCAGCTCCAGACTAGCGGGAGTCGCTGAGCAGTTCTTC	CASSSRLAGVAEQFF
TRBJ1-1	TRBV29-1	many	-	TGCAGCGGGACGGGGGGGAACACTGAAGCTTTCTTT	CSGTGGNTEAFF
TRBJ2-2	TRBV2	-	-	TGTGCCAGCAGTGACCTAGGAGGGTCCACCGGGGAGCTGTTTTTT	CASSDLGGSTGELFF
TRBJ2-5	TRBV20-1	many	-	TGCAGTGCAGTGGGGGAGACCCAGTACTTC	CSAVGETQYF
TRBJ1-1	TRBV5-1	many	TRBD1	TGCGCCAGCAGCGAATCGACAGGGGTGAACACTGAAGCTTTCTTT	CASSESTGVNTEAFF
TRBJ2-7	TRBV11-2	-	-	TGTGCCAGCAGCAAACGTGGAAGCGTCCTCTCCTACGAGCAGTACTTC	CASSKRGSVLSYEQYF
TRBJ1-1	TRBV12-3/TRBV12-4	-	-	TGTGCCAGCAGGGGGGATCATTGGACTGAAGCTTTCTTT	CASRGDHWTEAFF
TRBJ1-1	TRBV5-1	many	TRBD1	TGCGCCAGCCAACTCACCCTGGGACAGCCTAACACTGAAGCTTTCTTT	CASQLTLGQPNTEAFF
TRBJ2-1	TRBV20-1	many	-	TGCAGGGCCCTGGGCTCCTACAATGAGCAGTTCTTC	CRALGSYNEQFF
TRBJ1-2	TRBV6-5	-	TRBD1	TGTGCCAGCAGTTACTCCGGACAGGGTAACTATGGCTACACCTTC	CASSYSGQGNYGYTF
TRBJ2-1	TRBV10-3	-	-	TGTGCCATAAGGGACAAGCTAGAGCAGTTCTTC	CAIRDKLEQFF
TRBJ2-5	TRBV5-1	-	TRBD2	TGCGCCAGCAGCTTGGAAGCGGGAGGGCCTGCAGAGACCCAGTACTTC	CASSLEAGGPAETQYF
TRBJ1-4	TRBV12-3/TRBV12-4	many	-	TGTGCCAGCAGTTCGACCCGGACAAAAGAAAAACTGTTTTTT	CASSSTRTKEKLFF
TRBJ1-4	TRBV3-1	many	-	TGTGCCAGCAGCCTCCCAGGCACCGTAGCCGGTACTGAAAAACTGTTTTTT	CASSLPGTVAGTEKLFF
TRBJ2-1	TRBV2	-	-	TGTGCCAGCAGTAACAGGGTGGCGGAGCAGTTCTTC	CASSNRVAEQFF
TRBJ2-6	TRBV5-1	many	-	TGCGCCAGCAGCTTGATGGCAGTCGCCTACTCTGGGGCCAACGTCCTGACTTTC	CASSLMAVAYSGANVLTF
TRBJ2-3	TRBV6-4	many	-	TGTGCCAGCAGGGGGACTAGCACAGATACGCAGTATTTT	CASRGTSTDTQYF
TRBJ1-4	TRBV15	few	TRBD1	TGTGCCACCAGCAGAGGCGACAGGGTGATTGAAAAACTGTTTTTT	CATSRGDRVIEKLFF
TRBJ2-1	TRBV12-3/TRBV12-4	-	-	TGTGCCAGCAGTCACATTACAACAGCATTTAATGAGCAGTCCTTC	CASSHITTAFNEQSF